This TCR beta chain stems from a study of early T cells in non-severe SARS-CoV-2 infection. In the study overall: The sequenced material was bulk RNA from unsorted whole blood, and its chains were unpaired. General study results and limits: VDJdb-based matching was biased toward anti-spike CD8 responses and missed private and CD4 specificities.

The library protocol tagged individual cDNA molecules with unique molecular identifiers. One entry per CDR3 protein, called by TCRdb with MiXCR from the 5' RACE reads. The sample has more than 65,000 distinct CDR3 sequences; under 15% are singletons. This clonotype was counted between two and nine times. Its antigen remains unidentified. The CDR3 is made up of 14 amino acids. V lost 3 bases, J lost 0 bases, and 7 bases lay in between. Germline-derived CDR1 and CDR2 are KGHDR and SFDVKD. This chain connects TRBV24-1 to TRBJ1-2; the D is unclear. Source: whole blood, taken at baseline. The TCR sequence derives from an adult who was a healthcare worker with PCR-confirmed SARS-CoV-2 infection or an uninfected control (not recorded which). CDR3 in DNA: TGTGCCACCAGTGATAAGGCAGCTAACTATGGCTACACCTTC. Encoded protein: CATSDKAANYGYTF.